This T cell receptor (beta chain) was captured by sequencing in a study of beta chain features in type 1 diabetes. What was sequenced were expressed TCRB transcripts, since all of the isolated RNA had been reverse transcribed. Repertoires were generated with immunoSEQ multiplex PCR, while TCRdb's copy carries only in-frame clones and drops some. Among hundreds of thousands of clones listed, roughly 16% were seen once. Germline V gene sequence: CDR1 SGHDT, CDR2 YYEEEE. The V segment lost 0 bases and the J segment 8 bases; nucleotides outside the gene matches: 6. This CDR3 has 15 amino acids. The source material was naive CD4+ T cells from blood. This TCR was sampled from a man aged 18-30 years in good health. V gene TRBV5-6 combines with J gene TRBJ1-2; 11 bases are shared with TRBD1. The CDR3 DNA follows: TGTGCCAGCAGCTTGGATGGACAGGGGGCGGTAGGCTACACCTTC. Its protein is CASSLDGQGAVGYTF.